A single sample gave rise to the 25 T cell receptor beta chains below, sequenced in a study of CD8 T cells in ankylosing spondylitis. From the 5' RACE reads, TCRdb called clonotypes with MiXCR, one entry per CDR3 protein. The sample includes about 390,000 distinct CDR3 sequences, about 22% of them seen just once. Antigens of these TCRs are unknown. The study's findings and limits: A TCR beta motif made of fewer than 10 highly homologous variants seemed typical of ankylosing spondylitis blood.

The sequencing sample was made of blood, either unsorted or a sorted T cell fraction (not recorded which). These receptors were collected from a male donor with ankylosing spondylitis.

This clonotype appeared a few times. The chain recombines TRBV27 with TRBJ2-7, with 11 bases identical to TRBD2. V lost 5 bases and J lost 5; bases outside the gene matches: 11. The CDR3 length is 16 residues. The germline V gene encodes CDR1 MNHEY and CDR2 SMNVEV (reference sequence). The DNA for the CDR3 is TGTGCCAGCAGTGACCCTCTAGCGGGAGGTTGGAACGAGCAGTACTTC. Protein sequence: CASSDPLAGGWNEQYF.

In its sample, this clonotype was seen a few times. The chain employs TRBV5-1 and TRBJ1-2; 7 bases line up with TRBD1. The CDR3 extends over 15 amino acids. Per the germline V gene, CDR1 is SGHRS and CDR2 is YFSETQ. J lost 4 bases, V lost 2 bases, and 8 bases had no gene match. The CDR3 bases are TGCGCCAGCAGCTTATTCCGGGACAGTTCCTATGGCTACACCTTC. Amino acids: CASSLFRDSSYGYTF.

This chain links TRBV7-9 with TRBJ2-1; TRBD2 matches 8 bases. V trimming: 10 bases; J trimming: 6 bases; junction bases outside the gene matches: 14. Looked up from germline, CDR1 is SEHNR and CDR2 is FQNEAQ (reference sequence). This CDR3 is built from 15 residues. CDR3 region: CATPLPGLGVNEQFF. CDR3 nucleotides: TGTGCCACTCCCCTTCCGGGACTAGGGGTCAATGAGCAGTTCTTC.

This rearrangement joins TRBV28 to TRBJ2-7; 7 bases line up with TRBD2. Germline-derived CDR1 and CDR2 are MDHEN and SYDVKM. The V and J ends lost 2 bases and 3 bases, in that order; junction bases with no gene match: 10. The CDR3 loop spans 16 amino acids. The CDR3 reads CASSLVSGREHYEQYF. CDR3 DNA: TGTGCCAGCAGTTTAGTTTCTGGGCGGGAGCACTACGAGCAGTACTTC.

Many counts were recorded for this clonotype. V usage is TRBV11-2 and J usage is TRBJ2-1; the match to TRBD2 covers 8 bases. Germline trimming cut 5 bases from V and 0 bases from J; bases unmatched to any gene: 3. CDR1 is SGHAT, CDR2 FQNNGV, per germline. This CDR3 spans 15 amino acids. The CDR3 is CASSITSGSYNEQFF. The CDR3 DNA is TGTGCCAGCAGCATAACTAGCGGCTCCTACAATGAGCAGTTCTTC.

V gene TRBV6-1 combines with J gene TRBJ2-1, with TRBD2 matching over 9 bases. V lost 0 bases, J lost 7 bases, and 7 bases stayed unmatched. The V gene's germline CDR1 is MNHNS and CDR2 SASEGT. The CDR3 is 16 amino acids. Here the CDR3 reads CASSEALGLAPNEQFF. In DNA, the CDR3 is TGTGCCAGCAGTGAAGCGCTCGGACTAGCGCCAAATGAGCAGTTCTTC.

This clonotype turned up a few times. The rearrangement joins TRBV11-2 to TRBJ2-2; 8 bases agree with TRBD1. Germline loops: CDR1 SGHAT, CDR2 FQNNGV. This CDR3 is built from 17 residues. V shed 5 bases, J shed 9 bases, and the junction held 17 bases outside the gene matches. The CDR3, as DNA: TGTGCCAGCAGCCGACCACTAGGCAGGGGGCGCCGGAGGGAGCTGTTTTTT. Protein: CASSRPLGRGRRRELFF. Supplemented by reference TRBV11-2 and TRBJ2-2, the full variable domain reads EAGVAQSPRYKIIEKRQSVAFWCNPISGHATLYWYQQILGQGPKLLIQFQNNGVVDDSQLPKDRFSAERLKGVDSTLKIQPAKLEDSAVYLCASSRPLGRGRRRELFFGEGSRLTVL.

J is TRBJ2-5 and V is TRBV6-1, with D possibly matching TRBD1 (5 bases). V dropped 8 bases and J dropped 0 bases, with 13 bases sitting between them. The CDR3 length is 14 residues. Germline CDR1 and CDR2: MNHNS and SASEGT. The DNA of the CDR3 is TGTGCCAGCTCCCGACAGACGTACCAAGAGACCCAGTACTTC. This codes for CASSRQTYQETQYF.

The chain couples TRBV7-6 to TRBJ1-6; the D gene is possibly TRBD1 (6 bases). Trimming shortened V by 0 bases and J by 8 bases, and 14 bases separated the two germline ends. Looked up from germline, CDR1 is SGHVS and CDR2 is FNYEAQ. This CDR3 is built from 16 residues. Written as DNA, the CDR3 is TGTGCCAGCAGCTTAGCGGCGGGCAGGGGTGATTCACCCCTCCACTTT. Translation: CASSLAAGRGDSPLHF.

The V and J genes are TRBV28 and TRBJ2-2, with 8 positions matching TRBD1. Germline trimming cut 5 bases from V and 4 bases from J; bases unmatched to any gene: 6. The CDR3 runs 15 residues. The germline CDR1 and CDR2 sequences are MDHEN and SYDVKM. CDR3 DNA sequence: TGTGCCAGCAGTCCCGGGACAGGACTCACCGGGGAGCTGTTTTTT. Its protein is CASSPGTGLTGELFF.

This clonotype came up a few times. This chain links TRBV6-5 with TRBJ2-1; D call uncertain. This CDR3 comprises 14 residues. V was cut by 3 bases and J by 3 bases, with 9 bases left in between. The germline CDR1 and CDR2 sequences are MNHEY and SVGAGI. DNA for the CDR3: TGTGCCAGCAGTTATAAGCTTGACTACAATGAGCAGTTCTTC. Encoded protein: CASSYKLDYNEQFF.

This clonotype was detected ten times or more. The V gene is TRBV6-1, the J gene TRBJ2-3, with TRBD2 as a possible D gene (5 bases). Germline loops: CDR1 MNHNS, CDR2 SASEGT. The germline V and J ends were trimmed by 7 bases and 0 bases, with 11 bases remaining between them. The CDR3 contains 14 residues. DNA of the CDR3: TGTGCCAGCAAGGCGGGCTTGAGCACAGATACGCAGTATTTT. This sequence encodes CASKAGLSTDTQYF.

The chain is built from TRBV7-9 and TRBJ2-6, with no clear D. V was shortened by 5 bases and J by 1 base, with 12 bases between the two germline ends. The CDR3 length is 16 residues. Germline loops: CDR1 SEHNR, CDR2 FQNEAQ (reference sequence). In DNA, the CDR3 is TGTGCCAGCAGCGACCCGACTCGTTCTGGGGCCAACGTCCTGACTTTC. This encodes CASSDPTRSGANVLTF.

The chain carries TRBV6-2 or TRBV6-3 and TRBJ2-3; 7 bases line up with TRBD2. The germline V gene has CDR1 MNHEY and CDR2 SVGEGT. The CDR3 totals 15 residues. The V gene end was trimmed by 0 bases and the J gene end by 4 bases; junction bases not matched to a gene: 4. The CDR3 DNA follows: TGTGCCAGCAGTTACTCTGGACTAGATCCAGATACGCAGTATTTT. It is translated as CASSYSGLDPDTQYF.

This clonotype was picked up many times. V is TRBV20-1 and J is TRBJ2-3, with D possibly being TRBD2 (5 bases). This CDR3 spans 12 amino acids. Germline CDR1 and CDR2: DFQATT and SNEGSKA (reference sequence). V lost 8 bases and J 6 bases, leaving 15 bases between the germline ends. CDR3 nucleotides: TGCAGTTGTCTAGCCGGCGGCGATACGCAGTATTTT. Translated: CSCLAGGDTQYF.

V is TRBV6-2 or TRBV6-3 and J is TRBJ2-1; TRBD1 or TRBD2 may be the D gene (5 bases each). This CDR3 is 13 amino acids long. Trimming cost V 2 bases and J 13 bases, with 15 bases left between them. Germline CDR1 is MNHEY and CDR2 is SVGEGT. The CDR3 spells CASSYGTPSIQFF. The CDR3 DNA reads as TGTGCCAGCAGTTACGGGACCCCCAGCATCCAGTTCTTC.

This clonotype was seen only a few times. This sequence joins TRBV20-1 and TRBJ2-2; D remains ambiguous. CDR1 and CDR2 from the germline V gene are DFQATT and SNEGSKA (reference sequence). The CDR3 has 13 residues. Trimming left V 2 bases short and J 4 bases short, with 8 bases between. The CDR3 DNA reads TGCAGTGCTAGACCTACTCCCACCGGGGAGCTGTTTTTT. Protein sequence: CSARPTPTGELFF.

The chain has TRBV12-3 or TRBV12-4 and TRBJ2-3; TRBD2 aligns across 14 bases. Trimming removed 6 bases from V and 5 bases from J; junction bases left unmatched: 4. The CDR3 contains 15 residues. The CDR3 loop reads CASSRTSGRLDTQYF. Written as DNA, the CDR3 is TGTGCCAGCAGCCGGACTAGCGGGAGGCTAGATACGCAGTATTTT.

The sample holds a few counts of this clonotype. The V gene is TRBV29-1, the J gene TRBJ2-6; a possible D gene is TRBD1 (6 bases). Germline V gene data show CDR1 as SQVTM and CDR2 as ANQGSEA. This CDR3 contains 15 residues. Trimming removed 6 bases from V and 2 bases from J, with 14 bases in between. The CDR3 here is CSVVLWGPGANVLTF. CDR3 in DNA: TGCAGCGTAGTCCTATGGGGGCCTGGGGCCAACGTCCTGACTTTC.

The chain has TRBV4-2 and TRBJ2-5; the match to TRBD2 covers 8 bases. Per germline, CDR1 LGHNA and CDR2 YNFKEQ. The CDR3 is 15 residues long. Unmatched junction bases numbered 3, after V lost 3 bases and J lost 0 bases. The CDR3 bases are TGTGCCAGCAGCCAGGGGACTAGGGACCAAGAGACCCAGTACTTC. Protein sequence: CASSQGTRDQETQYF.

This clonotype was counted a few times. The genes are TRBV5-1 and TRBJ2-2; no clear D gene. V was trimmed by 5 bases and J by 0 bases, leaving 11 bases between them. The CDR3 extends over 15 amino acids. Germline assignment: CDR1 SGHRS and CDR2 YFSETQ. The CDR3 here is CASSIGASNTGELFF. CDR3 coding DNA: TGCGCCAGCAGTATCGGAGCGTCGAACACCGGGGAGCTGTTTTTT.

The chain combines TRBV25-1 with TRBJ2-1, with 11 bases lining up with TRBD2. V shed 8 bases, J shed 4 bases, and the junction held 7 bases outside the gene matches. CDR1 and CDR2 (germline): MGHDK, SYGVNS. CDR3 length: 15 amino acids. The CDR3 sequence is CASGVTSGVYNEQFF. CDR3 in DNA: TGTGCCAGCGGGGTGACTAGCGGGGTATACAATGAGCAGTTCTTC.

This chain joins TRBV4-3 and TRBJ2-1; possibly TRBD2 for D (6 bases). The CDR3 spans 16 residues. The germline V and J ends were trimmed by 4 bases and 1 base, with 14 bases remaining between them. The germline CDR1 and CDR2 sequences are LGHNA and YSLEER. The CDR3 sequence: CASSRTPGLSYNEQFF. CDR3 nucleotide sequence: TGCGCCAGCAGCCGCACCCCGGGACTGTCCTACAATGAGCAGTTCTTC.

This clonotype was observed a few times. The chain joins TRBV6-5 to TRBJ1-1, with D unclear. V lost 4 bases and J lost 4, with 16 bases in between. Germline V gives CDR1 MNHEY, CDR2 SVGAGI. The CDR3 contains 15 residues. CDR3 bases: TGTGCCAGCAGTTCCCCGATGGCCTTGGGCACTGAAGCTTTCTTT. Its protein is CASSSPMALGTEAFF.

There are a few counts of this clonotype. V is TRBV5-6 and J is TRBJ2-5, with 7 bases that match TRBD2. Trimming at V came to 5 bases and at J to 3 bases, leaving 10 bases not matched to a gene. Germline CDR1 and CDR2: SGHDT and YYEEEE. CDR3 length equals 15 residues. CDR3: CASRRRRLAEETQYF. DNA of the CDR3: TGTGCCAGCAGGAGGCGTCGACTAGCCGAAGAGACCCAGTACTTC.